The rows below give T cell receptor beta chains drawn from one sample of a study of blood T cell repertoires in COVID-19. Assay: immunoSEQ multiplex PCR; the TCRdb copy retains only in-frame clones and omits some. This sample yields around 150,000 clones, of which approximately 82% are seen a single time; 10% to 11% belongs to the top ten. The sequenced sample was peripheral blood. Every receptor here comes from a man aged 55 to 70 who had recovered from COVID-19. Each CDR3 is given with its conserved first and last residue. A D gene is named only where the DNA matches it firmly. Clone size is not always given. Where it is, it says once, few, many or a class for expanded clones.

>TRBV18|once|TRBJ2-5|NA
TGTGCCAGCTCCTCCGAGCCTCTCCAAGAGACCCAGTACTTC
CASSSEPLQETQYF
>TRBV30|NA|TRBJ1-6|NA
TGTGCCTGGAGGGCTTCAGGGGAGTCACCCCTCCACTTT
CAWRASGESPLHF
>TRBV6-5|once|TRBJ2-6|NA
TGTGCCAGCAGTAAGCACCGGGAAGGGGCCAACGTCCTGACTTTC
CASSKHREGANVLTF
>TRBV5-1|NA|TRBJ2-2|NA
TGCGCCAGTCACCCTACCCTAGGGCGAGGGGGGAACACCGGGGAGCTGTTTTTT
CASHPTLGRGGNTGELFF
>TRBV7-2|NA|TRBJ2-3|TRBD2
TGTGCCAGCAGCGCTCGGACTAGCGGGGGCTCCACAGATACGCAGTATTTT
CASSARTSGGSTDTQYF
>TRBV18|NA|TRBJ2-7|TRBD1
TGTGCCAGCTCGCCCGGGACAGGGGGAGGAAACTACGAGCAGTACTTC
CASSPGTGGGNYEQYF
>TRBV27|NA|TRBJ1-1|NA
TGTGCCAGCAGTTTAGCGGGAGGACTGAACACTGAAGCTTTCTTT
CASSLAGGLNTEAFF
>TRBV11-2|NA|TRBJ2-5|TRBD2
TGTGCCAGCAGCTTAGATCGAAGGAGCGGGGGGGCCGTCGTGGAAGAGACCCAGTACTTC
CASSLDRRSGGAVVEETQYF
>TRBV9|NA|TRBJ2-2|NA
TGTGCCAGCAGAGCCGGACAGACTACCGGGGAGCTGTTTTTT
CASRAGQTTGELFF
>TRBV6-6|NA|TRBJ1-1|NA
TGTGCCAGCAGTTACTCCGGGGCGGGGGCGTGGGCTTTCTTT
CASSYSGAGAWAFF
>TRBV7-2|NA|TRBJ1-5|NA
TGTGCCAGCAGCTCTTACAGGGATCAGCCCCAGCATTTT
CASSSYRDQPQHF
>TRBV29-1|NA|TRBJ2-3|NA
TGCAGCGTTGCGGAGGGGTCGGATACGCAGTATTTT
CSVAEGSDTQYF
>TRBV11-2|NA|TRBJ2-5|NA
TGTGCCAGCAGCTTAGATCCCAGGGGGAGGTACCAAGAGACCCAGTACTTC
CASSLDPRGRYQETQYF
>TRBV13|few|TRBJ1-2|TRBD1
TGTGCCAGCAGCTTAAGGGGGCAGCTACTTAACTATGGCTACACCTTC
CASSLRGQLLNYGYTF
>TRBV19|NA|TRBJ1-4|TRBD1
TGTGCCAGTGAACAGGGGCCGAATGAAAAACTGTTTTTT
CASEQGPNEKLFF
>TRBV6-5|NA|TRBJ1-2|TRBD1
TGTGCCAGCAGTTTTACAGGGGCGAACTATGGCTACACCTTC
CASSFTGANYGYTF